These 10 T cell receptor beta chains were all obtained from the same sample, sequenced in a study of T cell responses to AZD1222 COVID-19 vaccine. Generated by immunoSEQ multiplex PCR, the TCRdb table keeps only in-frame clones and is missing some. Here the sample spans 110,000 or so clones, approximately 90% being singletons. The sample in question was peripheral blood, obtained 28 days after the second AZD1222 dose. The receptors were gathered from an adult who received the AZD1222 COVID-19 vaccine.

This chain joins TRBV6-2 or TRBV6-3 and TRBJ1-2; TRBD1 matches 8 bases. This CDR3 has 14 amino acids. CDR1 and CDR2 from the germline V gene are MNHEY and SVGEGT. The V and J ends lost 4 bases and 3 bases, in that order; junction bases with no gene match: 4. This chain's CDR3 is CASSSTGEDYGYTF. Written as DNA, the CDR3 is TGTGCCAGCAGTTCGACAGGGGAGGACTATGGCTACACCTTC.

V usage is TRBV12-3 or TRBV12-4 and J usage is TRBJ1-5; no definite D call. The CDR3 is 13 residues long. V lost 5 bases and J lost 1, with 6 bases in between. In nucleotides, the CDR3 is TGTGCCAGCAGTGGAGGGAGCAATCAGCCCCAGCATTTT. Its translation: CASSGGSNQPQHF.

The V call is TRBV10-1, the J call TRBJ1-1; possible D gene TRBD1, 6 bases. The CDR3 sequence is 14 residues long. V was cut by 7 bases and J by 4 bases, with 16 bases left in between. From germline, CDR1 is WNHNN and CDR2 SYGVQD (reference sequence). CDR3 sequence reads: CASTGGGDGTEAFF. DNA of the CDR3: TGCGCCAGCACGGGGGGGGGCGATGGCACTGAAGCTTTCTTT.

This chain joins TRBV5-1 and TRBJ2-7, with D maybe TRBD1 (6 bases). Germline values: CDR1 SGHRS, CDR2 YFSETQ. V lost 0 bases, J lost 5 bases, and 12 bases lay in between. This CDR3 region has 14 residues. The CDR3 bases are TGCGCCAGCAGCTTGGGGCAACAGGGTGACGAGCAGTACTTC. This codes for CASSLGQQGDEQYF.

This chain joins TRBV19 and TRBJ1-6; D unclear. Trimming took off 3 bases at V and 3 bases at J, with 6 bases between the two ends. The CDR3 loop spans 14 amino acids. Germline assignment: CDR1 LNHDA and CDR2 SQIVND (reference sequence). DNA of the CDR3: TGTGCCAGTAGTATGCGAGACTATAATTCACCCCTCCACTTT. Its protein is CASSMRDYNSPLHF.

This clone was detected once. The V call is TRBV5-1, the J call TRBJ2-7, with 8 bases fitting TRBD1. The germline CDR1 and CDR2 sequences are SGHRS and YFSETQ. This CDR3 contains 14 residues. After removal of 4 bases from V and 0 bases from J, the junction contained 3 bases not matched to a gene. CDR3: CASSTGTGSYEQYF. CDR3 sequence (DNA): TGCGCCAGCAGCACCGGGACAGGCTCCTACGAGCAGTACTTC.

This clone was detected only once. V and J are TRBV3-1 (or the pseudogene TRBV3-2) and TRBJ1-6; 11 bases are a match to TRBD1. This CDR3 spans 15 amino acids. CDR1 is LGHDT, CDR2 YNNKEL, per germline (reference sequence). Unmatched junction bases numbered 3, after V lost 3 bases and J lost 8 bases. DNA of the CDR3: TGTGCCAGCAGCCAGGGGACAGGGGGTGATTCACCCCTCCACTTT. This codes for CASSQGTGGDSPLHF.

The J gene is TRBJ1-2, the V gene TRBV10-3; D unresolved. The CDR3 is 15 amino acids. Germline-derived CDR1 and CDR2 are ENHRY and SYGVKD. Trimming left V 0 bases short and J 4 bases short, with 12 bases between. CDR3 bases: TGTGCCATCAGTGAGTCATTCGGACGGAGCTATGGCTACACCTTC. This codes for CAISESFGRSYGYTF.

This chain uses TRBV5-1 with TRBJ2-5; D might be TRBD2 (6 bases). Germline V gene lookup returns CDR1 SGHRS and CDR2 YFSETQ. Trimming took 7 bases from V and 4 from J, leaving 17 bases between them. The CDR3 runs to 14 residues. The DNA for the CDR3 is TGCGCCAGCTCCGAGGGCGGGACGGGAGAGACCCAGTACTTC. Protein: CASSEGGTGETQYF.

V and J are TRBV9 and TRBJ2-5; the match to TRBD2 covers 10 bases. The CDR3 covers 17 residues. Trimming at V came to 0 bases and at J to 1 base, leaving 6 bases not matched to a gene. Germline CDR1 is SGDLS and CDR2 is YYNGEE. The CDR3 DNA reads as TGTGCCAGCAGCGTAGGAGCGGCTAGCGGGGGCCAAGAGACCCAGTACTTC. Its protein product is CASSVGAASGGQETQYF.